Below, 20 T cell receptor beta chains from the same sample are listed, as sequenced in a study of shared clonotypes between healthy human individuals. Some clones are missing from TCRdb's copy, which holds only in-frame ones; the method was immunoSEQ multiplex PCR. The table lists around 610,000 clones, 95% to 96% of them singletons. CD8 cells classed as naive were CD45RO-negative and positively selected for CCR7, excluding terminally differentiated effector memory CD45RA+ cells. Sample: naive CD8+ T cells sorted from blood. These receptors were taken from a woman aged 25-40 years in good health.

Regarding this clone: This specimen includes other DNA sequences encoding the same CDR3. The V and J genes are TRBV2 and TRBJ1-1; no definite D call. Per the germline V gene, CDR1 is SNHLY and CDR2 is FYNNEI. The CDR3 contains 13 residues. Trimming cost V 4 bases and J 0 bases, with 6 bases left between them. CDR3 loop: CASSGGMNTEAFF. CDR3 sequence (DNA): TGTGCCAGCAGTGGTGGCATGAACACTGAAGCTTTCTTT.

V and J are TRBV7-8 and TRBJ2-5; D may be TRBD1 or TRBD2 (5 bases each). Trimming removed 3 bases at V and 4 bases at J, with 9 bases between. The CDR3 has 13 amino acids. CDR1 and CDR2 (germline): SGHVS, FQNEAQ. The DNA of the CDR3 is TGTGCCAGCAGCTTGTGGGGGACAGAGACCCAGTACTTC. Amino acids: CASSLWGTETQYF.

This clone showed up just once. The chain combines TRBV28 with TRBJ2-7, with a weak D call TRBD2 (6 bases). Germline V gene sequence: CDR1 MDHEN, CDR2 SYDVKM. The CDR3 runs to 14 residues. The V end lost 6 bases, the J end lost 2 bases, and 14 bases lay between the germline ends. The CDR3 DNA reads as TGTGCCAGCAGAACCGGGTGGGGGGCCTACGAGCAGTACTTC. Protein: CASRTGWGAYEQYF.

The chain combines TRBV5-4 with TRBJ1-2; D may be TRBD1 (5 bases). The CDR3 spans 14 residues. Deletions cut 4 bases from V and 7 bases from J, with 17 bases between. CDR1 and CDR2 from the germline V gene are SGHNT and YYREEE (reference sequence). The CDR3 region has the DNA TGTGCCAGCAGCCCCCGGGGCCTTGGTACTGGCTACACCTTC. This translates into CASSPRGLGTGYTF.

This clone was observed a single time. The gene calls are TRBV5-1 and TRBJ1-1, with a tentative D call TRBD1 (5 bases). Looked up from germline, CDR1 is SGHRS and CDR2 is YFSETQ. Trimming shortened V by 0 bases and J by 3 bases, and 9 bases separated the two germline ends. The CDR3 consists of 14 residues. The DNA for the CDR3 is TGCGCCAGCAGCTTGGCTGGGGGTTACACTGAAGCTTTCTTT. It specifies CASSLAGGYTEAFF.

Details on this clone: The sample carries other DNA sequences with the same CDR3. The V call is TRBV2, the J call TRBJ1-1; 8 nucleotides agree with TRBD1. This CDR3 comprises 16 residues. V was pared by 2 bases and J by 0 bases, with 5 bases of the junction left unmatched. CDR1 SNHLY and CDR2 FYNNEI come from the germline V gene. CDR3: CASSESRTGLNTEAFF. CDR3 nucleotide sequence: TGTGCCAGCAGTGAATCGAGGACAGGGTTGAACACTGAAGCTTTCTTT.

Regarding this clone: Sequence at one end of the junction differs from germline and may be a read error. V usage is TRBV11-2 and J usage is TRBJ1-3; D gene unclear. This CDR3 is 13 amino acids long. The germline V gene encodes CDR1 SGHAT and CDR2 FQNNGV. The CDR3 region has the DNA TGTGCCAGCAGCCTAGAAGCTTTGAACACCATATATTTT. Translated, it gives CASSLEALNTIYF.

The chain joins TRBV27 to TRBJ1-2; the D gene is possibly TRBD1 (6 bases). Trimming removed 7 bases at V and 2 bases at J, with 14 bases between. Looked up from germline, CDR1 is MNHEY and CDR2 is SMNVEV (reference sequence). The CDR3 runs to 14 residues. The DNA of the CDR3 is TGTGCCAGCACCTTCGGACAGAGAAACTATGGCTACACCTTC. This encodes CASTFGQRNYGYTF.

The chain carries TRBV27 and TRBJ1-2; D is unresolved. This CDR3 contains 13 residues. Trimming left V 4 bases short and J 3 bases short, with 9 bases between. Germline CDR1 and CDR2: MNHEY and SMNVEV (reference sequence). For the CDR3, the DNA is TGTGCCAGCAGTTCGCAGAGTTACTATGGCTACACCTTC. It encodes CASSSQSYYGYTF.

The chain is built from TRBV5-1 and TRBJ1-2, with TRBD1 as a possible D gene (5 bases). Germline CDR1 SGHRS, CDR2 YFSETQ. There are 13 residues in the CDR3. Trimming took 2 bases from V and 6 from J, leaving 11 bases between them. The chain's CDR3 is CASSLLRGHGYTF. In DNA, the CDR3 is TGCGCCAGCAGCTTACTAAGGGGCCATGGCTACACCTTC.

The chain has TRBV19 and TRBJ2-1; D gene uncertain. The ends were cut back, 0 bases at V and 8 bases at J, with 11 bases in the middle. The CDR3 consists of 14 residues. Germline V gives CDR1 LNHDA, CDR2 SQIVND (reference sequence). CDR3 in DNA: TGTGCCAGTAGTATAGATTTGGAAGCCCATGAGCAGTTCTTC. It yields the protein CASSIDLEAHEQFF.

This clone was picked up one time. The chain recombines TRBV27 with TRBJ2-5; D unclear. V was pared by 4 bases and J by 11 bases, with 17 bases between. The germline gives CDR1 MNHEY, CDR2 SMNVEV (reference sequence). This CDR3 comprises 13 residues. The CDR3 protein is CASSYGVRAEQYF. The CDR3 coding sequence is TGTGCCAGCAGTTATGGGGTCCGTGCTGAGCAGTACTTC.

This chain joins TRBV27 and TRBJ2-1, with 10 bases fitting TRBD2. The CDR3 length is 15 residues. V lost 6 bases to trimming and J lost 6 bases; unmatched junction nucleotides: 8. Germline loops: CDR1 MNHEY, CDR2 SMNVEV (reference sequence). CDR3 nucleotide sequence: TGTGCCAGCAGCCCGGGACTAGCGCTACCCAATGAGCAGTTCTTC. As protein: CASSPGLALPNEQFF.

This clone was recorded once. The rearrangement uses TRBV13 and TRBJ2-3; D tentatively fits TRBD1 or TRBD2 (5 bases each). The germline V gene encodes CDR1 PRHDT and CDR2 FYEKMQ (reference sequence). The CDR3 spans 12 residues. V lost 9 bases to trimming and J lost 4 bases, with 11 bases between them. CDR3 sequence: CASGGAADTQYF. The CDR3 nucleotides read TGTGCCAGTGGGGGAGCGGCAGATACGCAGTATTTT.

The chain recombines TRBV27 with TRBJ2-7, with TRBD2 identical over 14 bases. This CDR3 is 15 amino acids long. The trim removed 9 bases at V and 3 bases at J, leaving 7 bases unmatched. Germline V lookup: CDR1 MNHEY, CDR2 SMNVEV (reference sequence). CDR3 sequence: CASTEGTSGSYEQYF. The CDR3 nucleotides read TGTGCCAGTACCGAAGGGACTAGCGGGAGCTACGAGCAGTACTTC.

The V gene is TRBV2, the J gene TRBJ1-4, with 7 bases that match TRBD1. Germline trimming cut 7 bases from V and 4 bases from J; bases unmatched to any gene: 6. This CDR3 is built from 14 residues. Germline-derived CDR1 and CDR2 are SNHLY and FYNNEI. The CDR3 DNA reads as TGTGCCAGCACCACAGGGGAGGGTAATGAAAAACTGTTTTTT. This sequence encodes CASTTGEGNEKLFF.

DNA of the CDR3: TGCACCAGCAGCCCTAGAAGCGGGAGTTCTTCCTACGAGCAGTACTTC. Encoded protein: CTSSPRSGSSSYEQYF. The chain combines TRBV1 with TRBJ2-7; the D segment call TRBD2 is taken from the table without a DNA check. TRBV1 is a recognized pseudogene. This CDR3 has 16 residues.

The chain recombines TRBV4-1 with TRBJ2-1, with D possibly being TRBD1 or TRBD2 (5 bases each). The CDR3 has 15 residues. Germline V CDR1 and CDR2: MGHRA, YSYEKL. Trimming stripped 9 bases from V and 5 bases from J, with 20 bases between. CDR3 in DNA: TGCGCCAGGGCGGCGAGGGGAGCCCCAAACAATGAGCAGTTCTTC. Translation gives CARAARGAPNNEQFF.

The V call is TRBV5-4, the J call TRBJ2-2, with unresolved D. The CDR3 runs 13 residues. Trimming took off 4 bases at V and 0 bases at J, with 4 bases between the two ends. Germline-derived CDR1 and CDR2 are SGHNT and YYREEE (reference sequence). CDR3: CASSPPNTGELFF. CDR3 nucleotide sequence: TGTGCCAGCAGCCCTCCGAACACCGGGGAGCTGTTTTTT.

The CDR3 reads CASSLGNRDGLYTF. Here the CDR3 DNA reads TGTGCCAGCAGTTTGGGCAATAGGGACGGATTATACACCTTC. This sequence joins TRBV28 and TRBJ1-2; D perhaps matches TRBD1 (5 bases). The V and J ends lost 3 bases and 11 bases respectively, with 19 bases between them. Germline CDR1 and CDR2: MDHEN and SYDVKM. This CDR3 region has 14 residues.